Below, 27 T cell receptor beta chains from the same sample are listed, as sequenced in a study of CXCR3-negative and CXCR3-positive naive CD8 T cells. All TRB cDNA libraries came from 5' RACE performed with UMI labels. Reprocessing the 5' RACE reads, TCRdb reports a single entry for every CDR3 protein and omits DNA. With 70,000 to 95,000 distinct CDR3 sequences in the sample, the ten largest clones hold approximately 1.5%. The sequenced material came from naive CXCR3- CD8+ T cells from blood. Subset: CD45RO-CCR7+CD27+CD95- naive CD8+ T cells lacking CXCR3 (TNR3-). These receptors were taken from a human donor in good health. Some clones in this sample may be carry-over from other donors' samples.

The chain combines TRBV29-1 with TRBJ2-1; with no DNA, the TCRdb D assignment of TRBD1 cannot be verified. The CDR3 loop spans 14 amino acids. Germline CDR1 and CDR2: SQVTM and ANQGSEA. CDR3 amino acids: CSVEGWGGDNEQFF.

This chain links TRBV20-1 with TRBJ2-7; TCRdb outputs TRBD2, but without DNA this stays unchecked. CDR3 length equals 11 residues. Per the germline V gene, CDR1 is DFQATT and CDR2 is SNEGSKA (reference sequence). The CDR3 here is CSAKGLAGQYF.

The V gene is TRBV5-5, the J gene TRBJ2-1; the D call of TRBD1 rests on TCRdb alone, since no DNA is present to check it. The CDR3 totals 15 residues. The germline V gene has CDR1 SGHKS and CDR2 YYEKEE (reference sequence). The CDR3 spells CASSPSLSSYNEQFF.

The gene calls are TRBV6-5 and TRBJ2-2; TCRdb picks TRBD1, but there is no DNA to check that call. CDR3 size: 16 residues. CDR1 and CDR2 (germline): MNHEY, SVGAGI. CDR3 region: CASSIYPGQGAGELFF.

The V gene is TRBV29-1, the J gene TRBJ2-7; TCRdb's assignment of TRBD1 cannot be checked, as there is no DNA. CDR1 and CDR2 from the germline V gene are SQVTM and ANQGSEA. The CDR3 is 13 amino acids. CDR3 sequence reads: CSVEDPDSYEQYF.

CDR3 region: CASSLGGAGSLEQYF. This chain connects TRBV13 to TRBJ2-7; absent DNA, TCRdb's TRBD2 call cannot be checked. Germline CDR1 reads PRHDT; CDR2 reads FYEKMQ (reference sequence). The CDR3 length is 15 residues.

The V gene is TRBV6-4, the J gene TRBJ2-1; TCRdb gives TRBD1 as the D gene, but with no DNA this cannot be confirmed. CDR1 and CDR2 from the germline V gene are MRHNA and SNTAGT. The CDR3 extends over 13 amino acids. CDR3: CASQGTVHNEQFF.

The rearrangement uses TRBV5-1 and TRBJ2-1; no DNA is available, so the TRBD2 call from TCRdb remains unchecked. Germline V lookup: CDR1 SGHRS, CDR2 YFSETQ. The CDR3 sequence is 20 residues long. CDR3 loop: CASSLQSDFRTSGSFYEQFF.

The rearrangement joins TRBV12-3 or TRBV12-4 to TRBJ1-2; as DNA is missing, the TRBD1 call by TCRdb cannot be tested. This CDR3 has 14 residues. CDR3: CASSSAQGVYGYTF.

The chain recombines TRBV7-9 with TRBJ2-1. This CDR3 comprises 11 residues. In germline, CDR1 is SEHNR, CDR2 FQNEAQ (reference sequence). The CDR3: CASTQTHEQFF. The whole variable domain, remainder taken from reference TRBV7-9 and TRBJ2-1, is DTGVSQNPRHKITKRGQNVTFRCDPISEHNRLYWYRQTLGQGPEFLTYFQNEAQLEKSRLLSDRFSAERPKGSFSTLEIQRTEQGDSAMYLCASTQTHEQFFGPGTRLTVL.

The chain couples TRBV29-1 to TRBJ2-5. Germline CDR1 and CDR2: SQVTM and ANQGSEA. CDR3 length equals 12 residues. The CDR3 region is CSVEQNQETQYF.

The chain uses TRBV6-2 or TRBV6-3 and TRBJ1-1; the D gene TCRdb calls, TRBD1, cannot be checked with no DNA. The CDR3 contains 12 residues. From germline, CDR1 is MNHEY and CDR2 SVGEGT. CDR3 sequence reads: CASIGQGNEAFF.

The chain uses TRBV3-1 and TRBJ2-5; TCRdb outputs TRBD2, but without DNA this stays unchecked. Germline CDR1 LGHDT, CDR2 YNNKEL (reference sequence). The CDR3 consists of 16 residues. The CDR3 sequence: CASSLTSGGLQETQYF.

The genes are TRBV7-9 and TRBJ2-1; TCRdb's D call, TRBD2, is unchecked because there is no DNA. Germline CDR1 is SEHNR and CDR2 is FQNEAQ (reference sequence). The CDR3 has 18 amino acids. This CDR3 is CASSLGSGAGGNYNEQFF.

This chain joins TRBV21-1 and TRBJ2-1; TCRdb calls TRBD1, which cannot be checked without DNA. TRBV21-1 is described as a pseudogene. The CDR3 totals 17 residues. The CDR3 sequence: CASSKGPRESSYNEQFF.

The chain recombines TRBV2 with TRBJ1-6. This CDR3 is 16 amino acids long. Germline V gene data show CDR1 as SNHLY and CDR2 as FYNNEI. The CDR3 sequence: CASRGQGSSYNSPLHF.

The rearrangement joins TRBV4-3 to TRBJ1-2; without DNA, the TCRdb call of TRBD1 cannot be checked. This CDR3 region has 15 residues. Germline V CDR1 and CDR2: LGHNA, YSLEER. CDR3 sequence: CASSQERTGLGGYTF.

The rearrangement joins TRBV20-1 to TRBJ2-7; TCRdb's D call of TRBD2 is untestable without DNA. Germline values: CDR1 DFQATT, CDR2 SNEGSKA (reference sequence). This CDR3 has 15 residues. The CDR3 sequence is CSARDPAGPSYEQYF.

This chain joins TRBV12-3 or TRBV12-4 and TRBJ2-6. CDR3 length equals 15 residues. This CDR3 is CASSFQGEGANVLTF.

The chain is built from TRBV29-1 and TRBJ2-7; absent DNA, TCRdb's TRBD1 call cannot be checked. CDR3 length: 13 residues. From germline, CDR1 is SQVTM and CDR2 ANQGSEA. The CDR3 region is CSAAGGASYEQYF.

The rearrangement joins TRBV7-9 to TRBJ2-7; checking the TCRdb D call of TRBD1 is not possible without DNA. This CDR3 contains 16 residues. Germline lookup yields CDR1 SEHNR and CDR2 FQNEAQ (reference sequence). CDR3 amino acids: CASSPPGQGAFYEQYF.

The rearrangement joins TRBV4-1 to TRBJ2-3. CDR1 and CDR2 (germline): MGHRA, YSYEKL. The CDR3 covers 13 residues. The CDR3 reads CASSQEGFDTQYF.

The chain employs TRBV27 and TRBJ2-2; the TRBD1 assignment by TCRdb is unverifiable without DNA. The length of the CDR3 is 13 residues. The germline V gene encodes CDR1 MNHEY and CDR2 SMNVEV (reference sequence). Here the CDR3 reads CAGGPTNTGELFF.

This CDR3 is CASSPRQGAVETQYF. This chain uses TRBV7-9 with TRBJ2-5; TCRdb's D call of TRBD1 is untestable without DNA. Germline lookup yields CDR1 SEHNR and CDR2 FQNEAQ (reference sequence). This CDR3 contains 15 residues.

The rearrangement joins TRBV10-3 to TRBJ2-2. In germline, CDR1 is ENHRY, CDR2 SYGVKD. The CDR3 runs 13 residues. The CDR3 protein is CAIRPLDTGELFF.

The genes are TRBV4-1 and TRBJ1-1; the TCRdb call, TRBD1, lacks DNA for checking. This CDR3 has 14 amino acids. Germline values: CDR1 MGHRA, CDR2 YSYEKL. CDR3 amino acids: CASSQVKGGAEAFF.

The chain is built from TRBV20-1 and TRBJ2-3; TCRdb picks TRBD2, but there is no DNA to check that call. This CDR3 is 14 amino acids long. From germline, CDR1 is DFQATT and CDR2 SNEGSKA (reference sequence). CDR3 sequence reads: CSARGDPSTDTQYF.